The source of this T cell receptor (beta chain) is a study of T cell changes during pregnancy in multiple sclerosis. Germline V gives CDR1 MNHNS, CDR2 SASEGT. CDR3 length: 12 amino acids. Trimming stripped 6 bases from V and 3 bases from J, with 9 bases between. The table came from immunoSEQ multiplex PCR; TCRdb's copy has only in-frame clones and leaves some out. The table has some 110,000 clones, about 94% seen once. The receptor comes from a female donor with multiple sclerosis, enrolled in a pregnancy study. This material consisted of peripheral blood, taken in the third trimester of pregnancy. J is TRBJ2-7 and V is TRBV6-1; weak D call: TRBD1 (5 bases). The DNA for the CDR3 is TGTGCCAGCAGCCTAGGGGACTACGAGCAGTACTTC. It yields the protein CASSLGDYEQYF.